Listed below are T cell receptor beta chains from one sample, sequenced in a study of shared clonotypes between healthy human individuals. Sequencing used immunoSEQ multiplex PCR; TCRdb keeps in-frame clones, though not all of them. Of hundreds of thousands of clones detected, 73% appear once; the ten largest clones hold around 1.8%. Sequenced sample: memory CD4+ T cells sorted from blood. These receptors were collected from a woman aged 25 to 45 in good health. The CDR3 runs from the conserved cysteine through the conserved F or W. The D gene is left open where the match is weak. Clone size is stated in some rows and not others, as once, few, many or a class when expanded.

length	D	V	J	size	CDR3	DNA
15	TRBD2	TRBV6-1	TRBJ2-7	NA	CASSRLAGETYEQYF	TGTGCCAGCAGTAGACTAGCGGGGGAAACCTACGAGCAGTACTTC
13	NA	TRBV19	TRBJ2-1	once	CASSIRQGYEQFF	TGTGCCAGTAGTATTCGGCAGGGGTATGAGCAGTTCTTC
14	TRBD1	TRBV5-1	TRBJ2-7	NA	CASSLGGTGSEQYF	TGCGCCAGCAGCTTGGGTGGGACAGGGAGCGAGCAGTACTTC
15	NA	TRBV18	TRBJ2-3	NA	CASSRGGEVTDTQYF	TGTGCCAGCTCCCGAGGGGGAGAGGTGACAGATACGCAGTATTTT
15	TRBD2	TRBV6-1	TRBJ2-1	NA	CASSEPGGSVDEQFF	TGTGCCAGCAGTGAACCTGGCGGGAGTGTAGATGAGCAGTTCTTC
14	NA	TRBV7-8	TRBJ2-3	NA	CASSLNRGTDTQYF	TGTGCCAGCAGCCTCAATCGGGGCACAGATACGCAGTATTTT
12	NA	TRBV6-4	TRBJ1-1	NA	CASSKNRDEAFF	TGTGCCAGCAGCAAGAACAGGGATGAAGCTTTCTTT
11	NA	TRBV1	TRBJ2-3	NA	CTIPRRVTQYF	TGCACCATCCCGCGGAGAGTTACGCAGTATTTT
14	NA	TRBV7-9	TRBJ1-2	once	CASSLSGVSYGYTF	TGTGCCAGCAGCTTATCGGGGGTGTCCTATGGCTACACCTTC
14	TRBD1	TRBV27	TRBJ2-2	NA	CASSTGTATGELFF	TGTGCCAGCAGCACCGGGACAGCAACCGGGGAGCTGTTTTTT
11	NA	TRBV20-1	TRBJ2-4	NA	CSVIVRNIQYF	TGCAGTGTAATCGTTCGGAACATTCAGTACTTC
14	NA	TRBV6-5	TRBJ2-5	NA	CASSLQLDQETQYF	TGTGCCAGCAGTTTACAGCTCGACCAAGAGACCCAGTACTTC
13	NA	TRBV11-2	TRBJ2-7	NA	CASSLVTAYEQYF	TGTGCCAGCAGCTTAGTCACAGCTTACGAGCAGTACTTC
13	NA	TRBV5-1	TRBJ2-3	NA	CASSLGAGDTQYF	TGCGCCAGCAGCTTGGGTGCGGGAGATACGCAGTATTTT
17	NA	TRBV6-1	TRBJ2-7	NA	CASSDAKGGRTSYEQYF	TGTGCCAGCAGTGATGCAAAAGGTGGGCGGACTTCCTACGAGCAGTACTTC
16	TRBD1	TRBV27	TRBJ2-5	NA	CASSRRDRGFQETQYF	TGTGCCAGCAGTCGCCGGGACAGGGGGTTCCAAGAGACCCAGTACTTC
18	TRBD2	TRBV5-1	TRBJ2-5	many	CASSPSGLAGGYQETQYF	TGCGCCAGCAGCCCTAGCGGGTTAGCCGGGGGGTACCAAGAGACCCAGTACTTC
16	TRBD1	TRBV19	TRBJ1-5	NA	CASSIMGQGQGQPQHF	TGTGCCAGTAGTATAATGGGACAGGGGCAAGGACAGCCCCAGCATTTT
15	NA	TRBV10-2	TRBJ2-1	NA	CASSAAKNSYNEQFF	TGCGCCAGCAGTGCCGCTAAGAACTCCTACAATGAGCAGTTCTTC
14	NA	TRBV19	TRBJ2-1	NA	CASRQGRVGNEQFF	TGTGCCAGTAGGCAGGGCAGGGTAGGCAATGAGCAGTTCTTC
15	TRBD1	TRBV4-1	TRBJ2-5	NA	CASSQGQGRQETQYF	TGCGCCAGCAGCCAAGGACAGGGGAGGCAAGAGACCCAGTACTTC
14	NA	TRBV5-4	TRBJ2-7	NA	CASSRTGTSHEQYF	TGTGCCAGCAGCAGGACGGGGACGAGCCACGAGCAGTACTTC
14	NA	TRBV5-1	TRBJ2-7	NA	CASSSRGASYEQYF	TGCGCCAGCAGCTCCCGGGGTGCCTCCTACGAGCAGTACTTC
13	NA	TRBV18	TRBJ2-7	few	CASSRMGPYEQYF	TGTGCCAGCTCCCGGATGGGCCCCTACGAGCAGTACTTC
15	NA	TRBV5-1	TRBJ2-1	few	CASSLGQSSYNEQFF	TGCGCCAGCAGCTTGGGACAGAGCTCCTACAATGAGCAGTTCTTC
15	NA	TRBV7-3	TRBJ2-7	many	CASSLSSVPQNEQYF	TGTGCCAGCAGCTTAAGTTCGGTCCCCCAGAACGAGCAGTACTTC
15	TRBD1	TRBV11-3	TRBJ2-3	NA	CASSPGQGGTDTQYF	TGTGCCAGCAGCCCAGGACAGGGTGGCACAGATACGCAGTATTTT
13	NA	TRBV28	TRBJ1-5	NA	CASSGGLGQPQHF	TGTGCCAGCAGTGGAGGATTGGGTCAGCCCCAGCATTTT
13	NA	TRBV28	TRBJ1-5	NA	CASGYLLNQPQHF	TGTGCCAGCGGCTATCTGCTTAATCAGCCCCAGCATTTT
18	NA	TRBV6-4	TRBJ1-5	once	CASSEWFKNMCSNQPQHF	TGTGCCAGCAGTGAATGGTTTAAGAACATGTGTAGCAATCAGCCCCAGCATTTT
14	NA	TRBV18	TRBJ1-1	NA	CASSPTGLNTEAFF	TGTGCCAGCTCACCAACGGGGTTGAACACTGAAGCTTTCTTT
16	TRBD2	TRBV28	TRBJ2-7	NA	CASSLFSLAGTYEQYF	TGTGCCAGCAGTTTATTTTCCCTAGCGGGAACATACGAGCAGTACTTC
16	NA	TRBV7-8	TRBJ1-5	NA	CASSLEGGNSNQPQHF	TGTGCCAGCAGCTTAGAGGGGGGTAATAGCAATCAGCCCCAGCATTTT
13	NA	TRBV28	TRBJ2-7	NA	CASSLVGSYEQYF	TGTGCCAGCAGTTTAGTCGGTTCCTACGAGCAGTACTTC
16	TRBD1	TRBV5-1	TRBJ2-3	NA	CASSLGQGALTDTQYF	TGCGCCAGCAGCTTGGGGCAGGGGGCCCTCACAGATACGCAGTATTTT
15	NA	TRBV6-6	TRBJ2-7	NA	CASSDWGGSTYEQYF	TGTGCCAGCAGCGACTGGGGCGGGTCGACCTACGAGCAGTACTTC
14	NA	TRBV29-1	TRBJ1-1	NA	CSVGADSSWTEAFF	TGCAGCGTAGGGGCCGACTCCTCATGGACTGAAGCTTTCTTT
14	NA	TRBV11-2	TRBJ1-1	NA	CASSLEQPGTEAFF	TGTGCCAGCAGCTTAGAACAGCCTGGGACTGAAGCTTTCTTT
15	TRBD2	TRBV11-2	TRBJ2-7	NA	CASSFDWTSGIEQYF	TGTGCCAGCAGTTTCGATTGGACTAGCGGGATCGAGCAGTACTTC